These T cell receptor beta chains were read from a single sample in a study of patients and donors after allogeneic stem cell transplantation. In TCRdb, the RT-PCR reads were re-called with MiXCR into one record per CDR3 protein. The sample holds about 960,000 distinct CDR3 sequences, 15% to 20% seen once. The sequencing sample was made of blood, either unsorted or a sorted T cell fraction (not recorded which). These receptors were taken from a human donor who was either an allogeneic HSCT recipient or a stem cell or donor lymphocyte infusion donor (not recorded which). It is not recorded whose cells these are; they may come from a transplant donor. Each CDR3 is given with its conserved first and last residue. D genes are given only for firm matches. Rows give clone size only sometimes, using once, few, many, or a class for an expanded clone.

TRBD2,TRBJ2-7,-,TRBV5-1,CASSAKPSGSAYEQYF,TGCGCCAGCAGCGCAAAACCTAGCGGGAGCGCCTACGAGCAGTACTTC
-,TRBJ2-1,-,TRBV2,CASRGENEQFF,TGTGCCAGCAGGGGAGAAAATGAGCAGTTCTTC
TRBD2,TRBJ2-1,few,TRBV24-1,CATSETSGRYNEQFF,TGTGCCACCAGTGAGACTAGCGGGAGATACAATGAGCAGTTCTTC
TRBD2,TRBJ2-1,-,TRBV20-1,CSARIRTSGNNEQFF,TGCAGTGCTAGAATCCGGACTAGCGGAAACAATGAGCAGTTCTTC
-,TRBJ2-1,-,TRBV12-3/TRBV12-4,CASSLLQLIYNEQFF,TGTGCCAGCAGTTTATTACAGCTTATCTACAATGAGCAGTTCTTC
TRBD1,TRBJ1-2,many,TRBV5-1,CASTQGNYGYTF,TGCGCCAGCACACAGGGGAACTATGGCTACACCTTC
-,TRBJ2-1,-,TRBV4-1,CASSQDPWTFSSYNEQFF,TGCGCCAGCAGCCAAGATCCTTGGACCTTTAGCTCCTACAATGAGCAGTTCTTC
-,TRBJ1-1,-,TRBV27,CASSLQAVKTTEAFF,TGTGCCAGCAGTTTACAGGCGGTCAAGACCACTGAAGCTTTCTTT
-,TRBJ2-1,few,TRBV24-1,CATSVGVQGTYNEQFF,TGTGCCACCAGTGTGGGAGTACAAGGGACCTACAATGAGCAGTTCTTC
TRBD1,TRBJ1-1,-,TRBV11-2,CASSSPFSARTGKGTEAFF,TGTGCCAGCAGCTCCCCTTTTTCGGCCCGGACAGGGAAGGGGACTGAAGCTTTCTTT
-,TRBJ2-7,once,TRBV5-4,CASSLVGGGYEQYF,TGTGCCAGCAGCTTGGTAGGGGGGGGGTACGAGCAGTACTTC
TRBD2,TRBJ2-5,-,TRBV7-2,CASSLAWLAEDLYQETQYF,TGTGCCAGCAGCTTAGCCTGGCTAGCGGAAGACTTGTACCAAGAGACCCAGTACTTC
-,TRBJ2-1,few,TRBV20-1,CSARGSKYNEQFF,TGCAGTGCTAGAGGTAGTAAATACAATGAGCAGTTCTTC
-,TRBJ1-1,many,TRBV5-1,CASSLAEAGNTEAFF,TGCGCCAGCAGCTTGGCGGAGGCGGGGAACACTGAAGCTTTCTTT
TRBD1,TRBJ1-6,-,TRBV7-3,CASSQGQGYSPLHF,TGTGCCAGCAGCCAGGGACAGGGATACTCACCCCTCCACTTT
TRBD1,TRBJ2-1,-,TRBV6-5,CASSFGQGAYEQFF,TGTGCCAGCAGTTTCGGACAGGGGGCCTATGAGCAGTTCTTC
-,TRBJ2-7,-,TRBV9,CASSEVVGEQYF,TGTGCCAGCAGCGAGGTAGTGGGCGAGCAGTACTTC